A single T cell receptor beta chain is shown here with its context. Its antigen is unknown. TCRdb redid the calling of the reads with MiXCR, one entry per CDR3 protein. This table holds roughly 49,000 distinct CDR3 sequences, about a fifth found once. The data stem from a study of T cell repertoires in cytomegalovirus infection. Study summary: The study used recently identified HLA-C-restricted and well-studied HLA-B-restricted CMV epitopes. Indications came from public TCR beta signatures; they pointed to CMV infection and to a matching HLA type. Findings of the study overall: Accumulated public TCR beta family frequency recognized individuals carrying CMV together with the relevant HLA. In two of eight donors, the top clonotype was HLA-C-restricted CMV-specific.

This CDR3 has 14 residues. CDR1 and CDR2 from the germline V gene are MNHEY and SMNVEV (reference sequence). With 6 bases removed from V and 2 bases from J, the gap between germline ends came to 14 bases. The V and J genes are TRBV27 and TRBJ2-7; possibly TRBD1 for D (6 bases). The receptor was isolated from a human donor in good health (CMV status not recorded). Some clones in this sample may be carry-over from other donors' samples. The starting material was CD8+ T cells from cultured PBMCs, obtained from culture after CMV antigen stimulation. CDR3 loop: CASRPGQPTYEQYF. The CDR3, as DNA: TGTGCCAGCAGGCCGGGACAACCAACCTACGAGCAGTACTTC.